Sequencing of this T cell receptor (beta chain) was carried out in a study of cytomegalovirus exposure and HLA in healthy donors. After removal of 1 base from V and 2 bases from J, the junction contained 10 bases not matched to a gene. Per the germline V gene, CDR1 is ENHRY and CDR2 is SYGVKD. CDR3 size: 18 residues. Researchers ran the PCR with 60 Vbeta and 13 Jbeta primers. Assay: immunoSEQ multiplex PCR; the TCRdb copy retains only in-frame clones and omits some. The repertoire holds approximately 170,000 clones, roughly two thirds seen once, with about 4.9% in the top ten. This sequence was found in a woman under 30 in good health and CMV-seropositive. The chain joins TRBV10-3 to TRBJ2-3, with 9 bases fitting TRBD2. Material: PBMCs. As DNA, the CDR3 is TGTGCCATCAGTGAGTTGGGGGCTAGCGGGGCTAACACAGATACGCAGTATTTT. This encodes CAISELGASGANTDTQYF.